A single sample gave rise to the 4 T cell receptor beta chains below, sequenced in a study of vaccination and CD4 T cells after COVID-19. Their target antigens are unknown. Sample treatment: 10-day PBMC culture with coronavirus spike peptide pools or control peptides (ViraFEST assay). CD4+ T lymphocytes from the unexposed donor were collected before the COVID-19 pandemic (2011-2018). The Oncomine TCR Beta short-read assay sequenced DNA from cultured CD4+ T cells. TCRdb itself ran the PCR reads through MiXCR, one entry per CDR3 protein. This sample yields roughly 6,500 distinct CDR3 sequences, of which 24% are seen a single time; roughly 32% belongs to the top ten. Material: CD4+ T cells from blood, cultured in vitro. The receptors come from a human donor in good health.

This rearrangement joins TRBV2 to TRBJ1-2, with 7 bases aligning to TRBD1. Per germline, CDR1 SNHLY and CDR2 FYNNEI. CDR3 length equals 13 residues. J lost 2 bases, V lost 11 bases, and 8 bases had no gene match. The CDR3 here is CAGGTAQNYGYTF. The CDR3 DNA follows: TGTGCCGGGGGGACAGCTCAAAACTATGGCTACACCTTC. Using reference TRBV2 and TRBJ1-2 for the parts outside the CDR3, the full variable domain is EPEVTQTPSHQVTQMGQEVILRCVPISNHLYFYWYRQILGQKVEFLVSFYNNEISEKSEIFDDQFSVERPDGSNFTLKIRSTKLEDSAMYFCAGGTAQNYGYTFGSGTRLTVV.

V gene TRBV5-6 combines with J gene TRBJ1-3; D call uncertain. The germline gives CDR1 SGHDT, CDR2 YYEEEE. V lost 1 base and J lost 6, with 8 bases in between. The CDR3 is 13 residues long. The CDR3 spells CASSLSGVNTIYF. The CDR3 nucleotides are TGTGCCAGCAGCTTGTCCGGAGTAAACACCATATATTTT.

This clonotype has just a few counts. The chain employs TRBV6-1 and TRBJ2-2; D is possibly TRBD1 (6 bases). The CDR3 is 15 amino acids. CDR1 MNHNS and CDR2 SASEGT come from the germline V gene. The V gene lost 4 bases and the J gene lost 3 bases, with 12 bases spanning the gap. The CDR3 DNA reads TGTGCCAGCAGTGGAAGCAGGGGTCACACCGGGGAGCTGTTTTTT. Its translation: CASSGSRGHTGELFF.

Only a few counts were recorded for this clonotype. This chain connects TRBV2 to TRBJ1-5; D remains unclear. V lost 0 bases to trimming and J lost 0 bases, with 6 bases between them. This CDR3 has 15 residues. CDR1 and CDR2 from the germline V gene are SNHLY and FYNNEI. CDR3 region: CASSEAGYSNQPQHF. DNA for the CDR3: TGTGCCAGCAGTGAAGCCGGCTATAGCAATCAGCCCCAGCATTTT.